This T cell receptor beta chain emerged from a study of response to subunit inactivated influenza vaccine. Study-wide findings and caveats: The authors put forward the suggestion that each seasonal influenza vaccination may bring in only a limited number of new T cells.

The V and J ends lost 4 bases and 7 bases respectively, with 11 bases between them. The CDR3 spans 13 residues. The germline V gene encodes CDR1 SNHLY and CDR2 FYNNEI. Concerning this clonotype: Its target is not known.

TCRdb called the RT-PCR reads again in MiXCR, with one record for every CDR3 protein. The sample holds approximately 290,000 distinct CDR3 sequences, approximately 23% seen once. The TCR originated in a man aged 50 to 69 who received an inactivated influenza vaccine. The specimen was PBMCs from blood, collected less than 22 months after vaccination. The rearrangement uses TRBV2 and TRBJ1-5, with D unclear. The CDR3 region is CASSADGGQPQHF. CDR3 DNA sequence: TGTGCCAGCAGTGCAGACGGAGGGCAGCCCCAGCATTTT.